One T cell receptor beta chain is described in this entry. What it recognizes is unknown. The sample originates from a study of beta chain features in type 1 diabetes. Broader study findings: At VDJ recombination sites, type 1 diabetes patients had fewer insertions and more deleted nucleotides. PCR, the amplification step, might favor shorter templates, equally in patients and controls. Across all four CD4+ subsets, people with type 1 diabetes showed modestly shorter TCRB CDR3s.

Investigators reverse transcribed all isolated RNA, so they sequenced expressed TCRB transcripts. TCRdb's table, derived via immunoSEQ multiplex PCR, lists solely in-frame clones and lacks some. Of about 160,000 clones listed, over 55% are singletons. The germline V gene has CDR1 SQVTM and CDR2 ANQGSEA. The CDR3 spans 14 residues. Trimming at V came to 5 bases and at J to 5 bases, leaving 6 bases not matched to a gene. This clonotype was obtained from a man aged 25-45 years with type 1 diabetes. This chain uses TRBV29-1 with TRBJ2-3, with TRBD1 matching 11 bases. Input material: naive CD4+ T cells from blood. CDR3: CSVTPGQGGDTQYF. CDR3 DNA: TGCAGCGTTACCCCGGGACAGGGGGGAGATACGCAGTATTTT.